The 6 T cell receptor beta chains below were found in one sample sequenced in a study of shared T cell receptors in the human thymus. Sequenced by immunoSEQ multiplex PCR; TCRdb stores in-frame clones only, minus some. In the table there are 700,000 to 750,000 clones, 80% to 90% of which are singletons. These sequences were also reported in another study, on human thymus T cells.

The sample was thymocytes. The receptor set was obtained from a girl in the first two years of life with a congenital heart defect.

The V and J genes are TRBV14 and TRBJ1-2, with 7 nucleotides matching TRBD1. The trim removed 4 bases at V and 5 bases at J, leaving 16 bases unmatched. The CDR3 spans 17 residues. Per the germline V gene, CDR1 is SGHDN and CDR2 is FVKESK. As DNA, the CDR3 is TGTGCCAGCAGCCCCACCACAGGGGTTGGGCGATTTTATGGCTACACCTTC. Residues: CASSPTTGVGRFYGYTF. Variable domain in full (rest from reference TRBV14 and TRBJ1-2): EAGVTQFPSHSVIEKGQTVTLRCDPISGHDNLYWYRRVMGKEIKFLLHFVKESKQDESGMPNNRFLAERTGGTYSTLKVQPAELEDSGVYFCASSPTTGVGRFYGYTFGSGTRLTVV.

The rearrangement uses TRBV5-1 and TRBJ2-3; 8 bases fit TRBD2. Germline V gene sequence: CDR1 SGHRS, CDR2 YFSETQ. J was trimmed by 0 bases and V by 3 bases; bases with no gene match: 24. This CDR3 has 22 amino acids. DNA of the CDR3: TGCGCCAGCAGCTCGACCCAAGGGGTAGCGGGGCCGATTAAGACTAGCACAGATACGCAGTATTTT. Protein product: CASSSTQGVAGPIKTSTDTQYF.

The chain couples TRBV28 to TRBJ2-5; TRBD2 agrees at 11 bases. V was pared by 5 bases and J by 2 bases, with 4 bases of the junction left unmatched. CDR3 length equals 15 residues. CDR1 and CDR2 (germline): MDHEN, SYDVKM. CDR3: CASSRVAGGQETQYF. Written as DNA, the CDR3 is TGTGCCAGCAGTCGGGTAGCGGGGGGGCAAGAGACCCAGTACTTC.

J is TRBJ2-1 and V is TRBV29-1, with D perhaps matching TRBD2 (6 bases). This CDR3 is 17 amino acids long. Between the trimmed V and J ends, which lost 2 bases and 2 bases, there was a span of 19 bases. Looked up from germline, CDR1 is SQVTM and CDR2 is ANQGSEA. CDR3 in amino acids: CSVERRDWGDPYNEQFF. CDR3 nucleotides: TGCAGCGTTGAAAGGCGGGACTGGGGGGATCCCTACAATGAGCAGTTCTTC.

The rearrangement joins TRBV6-6 to TRBJ1-2; D is undetermined. The CDR3 covers 11 residues. Trimming shortened V by 5 bases and J by 5 bases, and 6 bases separated the two germline ends. Germline-derived CDR1 and CDR2 are MNHNY and SVGAGI (reference sequence). The CDR3 here is CASSGRYGYTF. The CDR3, as DNA: TGTGCCAGCAGTGGCCGATATGGCTACACCTTC.

The chain joins TRBV16 to TRBJ1-5, with 8 bases lining up with TRBD1. Germline V gives CDR1 KGHSY, CDR2 FQNENV. The length of the CDR3 is 14 residues. V shed 4 bases, J shed 3 bases, and the junction held 2 bases outside the gene matches. CDR3 bases: TGTGCCAGCAGCCGGACAGGGCTCAATCAGCCCCAGCATTTT. Amino acids: CASSRTGLNQPQHF.